These 5 T cell receptor beta chains share one sample of origin, sequenced in a study of blood T cell repertoires in COVID-19. Some clones are missing from TCRdb's copy, which holds only in-frame ones; the method was immunoSEQ multiplex PCR. The repertoire has 200,000 to 250,000 clones, 65% to 90% of them found once; the top ten carry approximately 4.5%. Sequenced: peripheral blood. All receptors come from a woman aged 70 to 79 with acute or convalescent COVID-19.

The chain combines TRBV3-1 (or the pseudogene TRBV3-2) with TRBJ1-1, with D possibly being TRBD1 (5 bases). The V and J ends lost 4 bases and 6 bases respectively, with 15 bases between them. The CDR3 is 14 amino acids. Germline CDR1 is LGHDT and CDR2 is YNNKEL (reference sequence). CDR3 bases: TGTGCCAGCAGCCCCGGGGGACGAAACGCTGAAGCTTTCTTT. Protein sequence: CASSPGGRNAEAFF.

V gene TRBV28 combines with J gene TRBJ2-3; 10 bases line up with TRBD1. The V gene end was trimmed by 4 bases and the J gene end by 7 bases; junction bases not matched to a gene: 11. The CDR3 is 16 residues long. Germline V gene data show CDR1 as MDHEN and CDR2 as SYDVKM. CDR3 region: CASSSPGQGLRNTQYF. The CDR3 nucleotides are TGTGCCAGCAGTTCCCCGGGACAGGGGTTAAGGAATACGCAGTATTTT.

Notes on this clone: The same CDR3 can be traced to other DNA sequences in this sample. The V gene is TRBV20-1, the J gene TRBJ1-1; 7 positions agree with TRBD1. Germline CDR1 reads DFQATT; CDR2 reads SNEGSKA (reference sequence). The CDR3 is 11 amino acids. V was pared by 6 bases and J by 8 bases, with 6 bases of the junction left unmatched. The CDR3 sequence: CSARKDREAFF. The CDR3 coding sequence is TGCAGTGCCCGAAAGGACAGGGAAGCTTTCTTT.

This rearrangement joins TRBV10-3 to TRBJ1-3; TRBD1 might be the D (6 bases). Germline V gives CDR1 ENHRY, CDR2 SYGVKD. V was clipped by 11 bases and J by 2 bases, with 13 bases between them. There are 13 residues in the CDR3. In DNA form, the CDR3 reads TGTGCCGTGGGGGGGGGCACTGGAAACACCATATATTTT. It encodes CAVGGGTGNTIYF.

This chain connects TRBV21-1 to TRBJ1-1; the table's D call, TRBD1, has no DNA check behind it. TRBV21-1 has pseudogene status. There are 14 residues in the CDR3. CDR3 sequence (DNA): TGTGCCAGCAGCGCCAGGTCCTCGAACACTGAAGCTTTCTTT. Translation: CASSARSSNTEAFF.